The 19 T cell receptor beta chains below were found in one sample sequenced in a study of cytomegalovirus exposure and HLA in healthy donors. Clones were read by immunoSEQ multiplex PCR, and TCRdb kept only the in-frame ones, dropping some. The repertoire includes tens of thousands of clones, around 97% of them detected once, and roughly 2.3% sits in the top ten. The source material was PBMCs. These receptors came from a man between 18 and 29 years old in good health and CMV-seronegative.

The table lists this clone with a count of one. The chain has TRBV27 and TRBJ1-2; D gene unclear. V was trimmed by 4 bases and J by 6 bases, leaving 18 bases between them. In germline, CDR1 is MNHEY, CDR2 SMNVEV (reference sequence). The length of the CDR3 is 15 residues. The CDR3 coding sequence is TGTGCCAGCAGTTCTCCCCTCGCAGGCCAGGATGGCTACACCTTC. Encoded protein: CASSSPLAGQDGYTF.

J is TRBJ2-5 and V is TRBV7-9, with 7 nucleotides matching TRBD1. This CDR3 has 14 amino acids. Germline V gene lookup returns CDR1 SEHNR and CDR2 FQNEAQ (reference sequence). V trimming: 5 bases; J trimming: 5 bases; junction bases outside the gene matches: 8. DNA of the CDR3: TGTGCCAGCAGCATCGGACAGGTTGACGAGACCCAGTACTTC. Amino acids: CASSIGQVDETQYF.

V is TRBV6-5 and J is TRBJ1-3, with 8 bases aligning to TRBD1. The CDR3 runs to 13 residues. The germline V gene has CDR1 MNHEY and CDR2 SVGAGI. V shed 5 bases and J 8 bases; nucleotides not matched to a gene: 5. The CDR3 loop reads CASSLQGEHTIYF. The CDR3 DNA follows: TGTGCCAGCAGTCTACAGGGGGAGCACACCATATATTTT.

V and J are TRBV11-2 and TRBJ2-3, with 10 bases identical to TRBD2. The V segment lost 4 bases and the J segment 4 bases; nucleotides outside the gene matches: 8. The germline V gene has CDR1 SGHAT and CDR2 FQNNGV. The CDR3 contains 16 residues. As DNA, the CDR3 is TGTGCCAGCAGCTGGGGCGGTCTAGCGGGAGCAGATACGCAGTATTTT. It yields the protein CASSWGGLAGADTQYF. The entire variable domain, with the rest obtained from reference TRBV11-2 and TRBJ2-3, is as follows: EAGVAQSPRYKIIEKRQSVAFWCNPISGHATLYWYQQILGQGPKLLIQFQNNGVVDDSQLPKDRFSAERLKGVDSTLKIQPAKLEDSAVYLCASSWGGLAGADTQYFGPGTRLTVL.

V gene TRBV6-5 combines with J gene TRBJ1-1, with D maybe TRBD1 (6 bases). The germline V and J ends were trimmed by 2 bases and 3 bases, with 16 bases remaining between them. CDR1 is MNHEY and CDR2 is SVGAGI in the germline V gene. This CDR3 spans 16 amino acids. CDR3 protein: CASSYPTVQGDTEAFF. CDR3 nucleotides: TGTGCCAGCAGTTACCCCACAGTACAGGGAGACACTGAAGCTTTCTTT.

V gene TRBV9 combines with J gene TRBJ2-7, with D uncertain. The CDR3 is 13 residues long. Looked up from germline, CDR1 is SGDLS and CDR2 is YYNGEE. V gave up 1 base and J gave up 5 bases, with 10 bases separating them. The CDR3 DNA sequence: TGTGCCAGCAGCGTATCAGGCATCCACGAGCAGTACTTC. Amino acid sequence: CASSVSGIHEQYF.

The rearrangement uses TRBV4-2 and TRBJ2-7; the match to TRBD2 covers 9 bases. V lost 0 bases, J lost 2 bases, and 11 bases stayed unmatched. This CDR3 has 18 amino acids. The germline V gene has CDR1 LGHNA and CDR2 YNFKEQ. In DNA form, the CDR3 reads TGTGCCAGCAGCCAAGAACGCAGACCCGGGACTAGCACCTACGAGCAGTACTTC. Translating gives CASSQERRPGTSTYEQYF.

The CDR3 DNA reads TGCGCCAGCAGCCAAGTCGGCGGGTTCTCCTACGAGCAGTACTTC. Its protein product is CASSQVGGFSYEQYF. This sequence joins TRBV4-1 and TRBJ2-7, with D possibly TRBD2 on 5 matching bases. In germline, CDR1 is MGHRA, CDR2 YSYEKL. The V end lost 1 base, the J end lost 0 bases, and 10 bases lay between the germline ends. The CDR3 consists of 15 residues.

The rearrangement uses TRBV5-5 and TRBJ2-3, with TRBD2 identical over 14 bases. J lost 4 bases, V lost 4 bases, and 2 bases had no gene match. This CDR3 contains 15 residues. Germline CDR1 and CDR2: SGHKS and YYEKEE (reference sequence). CDR3 DNA: TGTGCCAGCAGCCTGACTAGCGGGAGGGCAGATACGCAGTATTTT. Amino acid sequence: CASSLTSGRADTQYF.

V and J are TRBV7-2 and TRBJ1-1; no clear D gene. Trimming shortened V by 5 bases and J by 0 bases, and 10 bases separated the two germline ends. The CDR3 has 14 amino acids. The germline CDR1 and CDR2 sequences are SGHTA and FQGNSA. CDR3: CASSLPHMNTEAFF. In nucleotides, the CDR3 is TGTGCCAGCAGCCTACCGCATATGAACACTGAAGCTTTCTTT.

The chain has TRBV2 and TRBJ2-2; D remains unclear. Germline loops: CDR1 SNHLY, CDR2 FYNNEI. The CDR3 loop spans 15 amino acids. V lost 3 bases to trimming and J lost 4 bases, with 12 bases between them. The CDR3 loop is CASSDDTPITGELFF. The DNA of the CDR3 is TGTGCCAGCAGTGACGACACTCCGATCACCGGGGAGCTGTTTTTT.

This chain links TRBV5-1 with TRBJ2-1, with 7 bases fitting TRBD1. J was trimmed by 2 bases and V by 3 bases; bases with no gene match: 5. CDR3 size: 15 residues. Germline-derived CDR1 and CDR2 are SGHRS and YFSETQ. CDR3 sequence (DNA): TGCGCCAGCAGCTCGTCGGGACAGACCTACAATGAGCAGTTCTTC. Protein sequence: CASSSSGQTYNEQFF.

The rearrangement uses TRBV27 and TRBJ2-5; a possible D gene is TRBD2 (6 bases). Germline-derived CDR1 and CDR2 are MNHEY and SMNVEV (reference sequence). The CDR3 length is 15 residues. V lost 2 bases and J 3 bases, leaving 13 bases between the germline ends. The CDR3 here is CASSLGTSGEETQYF. DNA for the CDR3: TGTGCCAGCAGTTTAGGGACCTCGGGGGAAGAGACCCAGTACTTC.

The CDR3 loop reads CASSQDPDRTTYGYTF. The DNA of the CDR3 is TGCGCCAGCAGCCAAGATCCGGACAGGACAACATATGGCTACACCTTC. J is TRBJ1-2 and V is TRBV4-1; 7 bases agree with TRBD1. With 0 bases clipped from V and 5 bases from J, the junction kept 9 bases outside the gene matches. The CDR3 totals 16 residues. The germline CDR1 and CDR2 sequences are MGHRA and YSYEKL.

The V call is TRBV6-6, the J call TRBJ2-2; 7 bases match TRBD2. The CDR3 length is 15 residues. V lost 7 bases to trimming and J lost 3 bases; unmatched junction nucleotides: 8. The germline gives CDR1 MNHNY, CDR2 SVGAGI (reference sequence). The CDR3 nucleotides read TGTGCCAGCATCAGTCAGGGAGGGTACACCGGGGAGCTGTTTTTT. Translated: CASISQGGYTGELFF.

The CDR3 DNA reads TGTGCCAGCAGCCCCCGGTTCGATGGCTACACCTTC. This codes for CASSPRFDGYTF. The gene calls are TRBV7-9 and TRBJ1-2; D not certain. V lost 5 bases and J 6 bases, leaving 10 bases between the germline ends. The CDR3 spans 12 residues. CDR1 and CDR2 from the germline V gene are SEHNR and FQNEAQ (reference sequence). Looking up the rest from reference TRBV7-9 and TRBJ1-2 gives the full variable domain: DTGVSQNPRHKITKRGQNVTFRCDPISEHNRLYWYRQTLGQGPEFLTYFQNEAQLEKSRLLSDRFSAERPKGSFSTLEIQRTEQGDSAMYLCASSPRFDGYTFGSGTRLTVV.

The chain couples TRBV11-1 to TRBJ2-5; TRBD1 aligns across 7 bases. The CDR3 totals 16 residues. Germline CDR1 is SGHAT and CDR2 is FQDESV (reference sequence). V was pared by 0 bases and J by 2 bases, with 6 bases of the junction left unmatched. The CDR3, as DNA: TGTGCCAGCAGCTTAGCTTGGACAGGCTATCAAGAGACCCAGTACTTC. Translating it yields CASSLAWTGYQETQYF. Full variable domain (missing parts from reference TRBV11-1 and TRBJ2-5): EAEVAQSPRYKITEKSQAVAFWCDPISGHATLYWYRQILGQGPELLVQFQDESVVDDSQLPKDRFSAERLKGVDSTLKIQPAELGDSAMYLCASSLAWTGYQETQYFGPGTRLLVL.

The rearrangement links TRBV28 to TRBJ2-1; 8 nucleotides align to TRBD2. The J segment lost 8 bases and the V segment lost 6 bases, leaving 9 bases of the junction unmatched. This CDR3 is built from 14 residues. Germline CDR1 and CDR2: MDHEN and SYDVKM. The DNA of the CDR3 is TGTGCCAGCAGAGTAGCGGGACCAGGGGATGAGCAGTTCTTC. Protein sequence: CASRVAGPGDEQFF.

V and J are TRBV29-1 and TRBJ2-1, with TRBD1 identical over 10 bases. The germline CDR1 and CDR2 sequences are SQVTM and ANQGSEA. The junction had 5 bases not matched to a gene; V was cut back by 7 bases and J by 2 bases. CDR3 length equals 14 residues. In DNA, the CDR3 is TGCAGCGCCATCGGACAGGGGGCCTACAATGAGCAGTTCTTC. Protein: CSAIGQGAYNEQFF.